This T cell receptor (beta chain) is from a study of blood T cell repertoires in COVID-19. Study-level information: COVID-19 samples from acute and convalescent phases originated in the United States, Italy and Spain. T cells, B-cell-depleted T cells, or PBMCs supplied cDNA or gDNA.

Original analysis: By means of reference gene primer amplification, nucleated cell counts were estimated. The repertoire was sequenced with immunoSEQ multiplex PCR; TCRdb's copy has only in-frame clones and lacks some. V and J calls and clone size come straight from that table; D and trimming were deduced from the DNA. Of 150,000 to 200,000 clones listed, 88% are singletons. This CDR3 region has 13 residues. Germline CDR1 and CDR2: LNHDA and SQIVND (reference sequence). What was sequenced was peripheral blood. This chain joins TRBV19 and TRBJ2-3; D is ambiguous. This TCR was sampled from a human donor in a cohort sampled during active COVID-19. CDR3 amino acids: CASNRGPTDTQYF. In nucleotides, the CDR3 is TGTGCTTCAAACCGAGGCCCCACAGATACGCAGTATTTT.